The source of this TCR beta chain is a study of neoadjuvant anti-PD-1 for oral cavity cancer. Overall study results and limits: Higher pretreatment Treg/Th17 ratios tracked higher pretreatment blood clonality.

Generated by immunoSEQ multiplex PCR, the TCRdb table keeps only in-frame clones and is missing some. The top ten clones hold around 4.9% of a sample with about 42,000 clones, 65% to 85% of them seen once. Time point defined: after neoadjuvant nivolumab, at surgical resection. Patients had newly diagnosed, untreated stage II-IVA oral cavity squamous cell carcinoma. Patients had HPV-negative, locally advanced oral cavity squamous cell carcinoma. As for this clone: No antigen is known for it.

Germline values: CDR1 SGHNT, CDR2 YYREEE (reference sequence). The CDR3 contains 17 residues. The germline V and J ends were trimmed by 0 bases and 0 bases, with 10 bases remaining between them. The J gene is TRBJ1-6, the V gene TRBV5-4; no reliable D call. The receptor comes from a person aged 35 to 85 with oral cavity squamous cell carcinoma. This material consisted of PBMCs, taken after nivolumab (anti-PD-1) treatment. The CDR3 loop is CASSLANWDSYNSPLHF. CDR3 coding DNA: TGTGCCAGCAGCTTGGCCAATTGGGACTCCTATAATTCACCCCTCCACTTT.